The 2 T cell receptor beta chains in this list originate from one sample, sequenced in a study of cytomegalovirus exposure and HLA in healthy donors. A multiplex PCR was run with 60 Vbeta primers and 13 Jbeta primers. TCRdb keeps only in-frame clones here, not all; method: immunoSEQ multiplex PCR. The table shows approximately 52,000 clones, with roughly 74% occurring only once. The sample was PBMCs. The receptors originated from a man aged 35 to 55 in good health and CMV-seropositive.

The rearrangement links TRBV7-9 to TRBJ1-1, with D possibly matching TRBD1 (6 bases). Deletions cut 9 bases from V and 1 base from J, with 9 bases between. Germline values: CDR1 SEHNR, CDR2 FQNEAQ (reference sequence). The CDR3 extends over 12 amino acids. The CDR3, as DNA: TGTGCCAGTGGACAGTCGAACACTGAAGCTTTCTTT. Protein: CASGQSNTEAFF.

The chain employs TRBV5-4 and TRBJ2-2; TRBD2 is a possible D gene (6 bases). Germline V lookup: CDR1 SGHNT, CDR2 YYREEE (reference sequence). V shed 3 bases and J shed 4 bases, with 10 bases lying between them. The CDR3 sequence is 14 residues long. The CDR3 DNA sequence: TGTGCCAGCAGCTCGGGACTTCTCACCGGGGAGCTGTTTTTT. Protein sequence: CASSSGLLTGELFF.